This TCR beta chain derives from a study of patients and donors after allogeneic stem cell transplantation. Germline loops: CDR1 ENHRY, CDR2 SYGVKD. CDR3 length: 15 amino acids. V was pared by 6 bases and J by 3 bases, with 18 bases between. In TCRdb, the RT-PCR reads were re-called with MiXCR into one record per CDR3 protein. Of 410,000 or so distinct CDR3 sequences in the sample, approximately 16% were seen once. This clonotype has more than one count but fewer than ten. The material sequenced was blood, either unsorted or a sorted T cell fraction (not recorded which). The V and J genes are TRBV10-3 and TRBJ2-7, with D possibly TRBD1 on 6 matching bases. The source is a human donor who was either an allogeneic HSCT recipient or a stem cell or donor lymphocyte infusion donor (not recorded which). It is not recorded whose cells these are; they may come from a transplant donor. The CDR3 here is CAIRKQGDPIYEQYF. The CDR3 coding sequence is TGTGCCATCAGGAAACAGGGAGATCCAATCTACGAGCAGTACTTC.